This T cell receptor beta chain emerged from a study of blood T cell repertoires in COVID-19. Study-wide context: Some COVID-19 samples were acute and others convalescent; all came from the United States, Italy and Spain. PBMCs, B-cell-depleted T cells, or T cells provided the cDNA or gDNA that made up the material.

Original processing methods: Amplification of reference gene primers was used by the study to estimate nucleated cell counts. The repertoire was sequenced with immunoSEQ multiplex PCR; TCRdb's copy has only in-frame clones and lacks some. That table is the source of V, J and clone size, and D and trimming were worked out from the DNA. The repertoire consists of around 95,000 clones, with 80% to 95% occurring once and the leading ten covering 2% to 2.5%. Germline CDR1 reads LGHNA; CDR2 reads YNFKEQ. Trimming at V came to 0 bases and at J to 4 bases, leaving 8 bases not matched to a gene. The CDR3 has 18 amino acids.

What was sequenced was peripheral blood. The source is a man aged 45-65 years with active COVID-19. This chain connects TRBV4-2 to TRBJ2-2; 10 nucleotides match TRBD2. CDR3 in DNA: TGTGCCAGCAGCCAAGATCTCAGACTAGCGGGTTCCACCGGGGAGCTGTTTTTT. Amino acids: CASSQDLRLAGSTGELFF.